The 21 T cell receptor beta chains presented below share a single source sample, sequenced in a study of shared clonotypes between healthy human individuals. TCRdb's copy holds only in-frame clones and misses some; the assay was immunoSEQ multiplex PCR. Of roughly 500,000 clones in the sample, approximately 80% are singletons; the top ten hold over 10%. The sequencing sample was made of PBMCs. Every receptor here comes from a woman aged 40 to 50 in good health. Some clones in this sample may be carry-over from other donors' samples.

This chain joins TRBV7-9 and TRBJ1-2, with TRBD1 matching over 10 bases. The J segment lost 8 bases and the V segment lost 1 base, leaving 13 bases of the junction unmatched. This CDR3 is built from 17 residues. Germline V lookup: CDR1 SEHNR, CDR2 FQNEAQ (reference sequence). The chain's CDR3 is CASSLVIGTGVREGYTF. CDR3 DNA: TGTGCCAGCAGCTTAGTAATCGGGACAGGGGTACGAGAAGGCTACACCTTC. The entire variable domain, with the rest obtained from reference TRBV7-9 and TRBJ1-2, is as follows: DTGVSQNPRHKITKRGQNVTFRCDPISEHNRLYWYRQTLGQGPEFLTYFQNEAQLEKSRLLSDRFSAERPKGSFSTLEIQRTEQGDSAMYLCASSLVIGTGVREGYTFGSGTRLTVV.

This chain links TRBV20-1 with TRBJ2-5; D is undetermined. V was clipped by 7 bases and J by 1 base, with 7 bases between them. CDR1 DFQATT and CDR2 SNEGSKA come from the germline V gene (reference sequence). This CDR3 is 11 amino acids long. The CDR3 region is CSGQTQETQYF. The DNA of the CDR3 is TGCAGTGGTCAGACCCAAGAGACCCAGTACTTC.

This clone was found once. The rearrangement uses TRBV2 and TRBJ2-3; possibly TRBD1 for D (5 bases). Between the trimmed V and J ends, which lost 9 bases and 5 bases, there was a span of 18 bases. In germline, CDR1 is SNHLY, CDR2 FYNNEI. The CDR3 runs 14 residues. The CDR3 DNA reads as TGTGCCAGGTCAGGGCCCTCAGTGAAAGATACGCAGTATTTT. Its translation: CARSGPSVKDTQYF.

CDR3 protein: CASSVLAGNTGELFF. The CDR3 region has the DNA TGTGCCAGCAGCGTACTAGCGGGAAACACCGGGGAGCTGTTTTTT. The V and J genes are TRBV9 and TRBJ2-2, with 9 bases matching TRBD2. The CDR3 covers 15 residues. The junction had 0 bases not matched to a gene; V was cut back by 1 base and J by 2 bases. Germline-derived CDR1 and CDR2 are SGDLS and YYNGEE.

The chain links TRBV5-4 to TRBJ2-3; D is uncertain. CDR3 length equals 13 residues. V was trimmed by 4 bases and J by 10 bases, leaving 16 bases between them. Germline V CDR1 and CDR2: SGHNT, YYREEE (reference sequence). The CDR3 sequence is CASSPRPEWAQYF. CDR3 bases: TGTGCCAGCAGCCCCCGACCCGAGTGGGCGCAGTATTTT. Using reference TRBV5-4 and TRBJ2-3 for the parts outside the CDR3, the full variable domain is ETGVTQSPTHLIKTRGQQVTLRCSSQSGHNTVSWYQQALGQGPQFIFQYYREEENGRGNFPPRFSGLQFPNYSSELNVNALELDDSALYLCASSPRPEWAQYFGPGTRLTVL.

The rearrangement uses TRBV29-1 and TRBJ1-5; tentative D call: TRBD1 (5 bases). Germline loops: CDR1 SQVTM, CDR2 ANQGSEA. The CDR3 covers 13 residues. V shed 3 bases and J shed 6 bases, with 12 bases lying between them. DNA of the CDR3: TGCAGCGTTGACGGGGGAAAGGGTCAGCCCCAGCATTTT. The encoded protein is CSVDGGKGQPQHF.

This clone was counted only a few times. The rearrangement joins TRBV6-5 to TRBJ1-1, with D hard to call. The germline V and J ends were trimmed by 6 bases and 1 base, with 12 bases remaining between them. This CDR3 comprises 14 residues. Germline V lookup: CDR1 MNHEY, CDR2 SVGAGI. CDR3 DNA: TGTGCCAGCAGCCCCAACCAGGAGAACACTGAAGCTTTCTTT. The encoded protein is CASSPNQENTEAFF.

V usage is TRBV28 and J usage is TRBJ2-7, with 8 bases lining up with TRBD2. The CDR3 loop spans 15 amino acids. V trimming: 7 bases; J trimming: 3 bases; junction bases outside the gene matches: 11. CDR1 MDHEN and CDR2 SYDVKM come from the germline V gene. The CDR3 region has the DNA TGTGCCAGCACCCCCGCCGGGAGCGGGAGCTACGAGCAGTACTTC. It translates to CASTPAGSGSYEQYF. Variable domain in full (rest from reference TRBV28 and TRBJ2-7): DVKVTQSSRYLVKRTGEKVFLECVQDMDHENMFWYRQDPGLGLRLIYFSYDVKMKEKGDIPEGYSVSREKKERFSLILESASTNQTSMYLCASTPAGSGSYEQYFGPGTRLTVT.

About this clone: It differs at one base from a far larger clone, so likely a read error. V and J are TRBV7-2 and TRBJ2-5, with TRBD2 matching over 12 bases. Germline V gene data show CDR1 as SGHTA and CDR2 as FQGNSA. This CDR3 comprises 19 residues. J gave up 1 base and V 1 base, and 10 bases lay outside the gene matches. As DNA, the CDR3 is TGTGCCAGCAGCTTAGGTGGGCGGACTAGCGGGGTTGCCCAAGAGACCCAGTACTTC. This encodes CASSLGGRTSGVAQETQYF.

The V and J genes are TRBV29-1 and TRBJ2-2; perhaps TRBD2 as D (6 bases). The CDR3 runs 14 residues. CDR1 is SQVTM, CDR2 ANQGSEA, per germline. Deletions cut 4 bases from V and 0 bases from J, with 9 bases between. Here the CDR3 reads CSVVGGANTGELFF. CDR3 DNA: TGCAGCGTTGTTGGCGGGGCGAACACCGGGGAGCTGTTTTTT.

With regard to this clone: A far larger clone lies a single base away; this is likely a read error. Different DNA sequences within this sample yield the same CDR3. The chain joins TRBV27 to TRBJ2-4, with 9 bases that match TRBD1. Germline V gene lookup returns CDR1 MNHEY and CDR2 SMNVEV (reference sequence). This CDR3 is 17 amino acids long. The CDR3 region has the DNA TGTGCCAGCAGTCCCCGGGACAGGGAGGTCGTCAAAAACATCCAGTACTTC. This codes for CASSPRDREVVKNIQYF.

The chain employs TRBV7-8 and TRBJ2-1; possible D gene TRBD1, 5 bases. V lost 5 bases to trimming and J lost 7 bases, with 21 bases between them. The germline V gene encodes CDR1 SGHVS and CDR2 FQNEAQ. The CDR3 contains 16 residues. CDR3 region: CASSQLQTVIGNEQFF. CDR3 coding DNA: TGTGCCAGCAGCCAACTCCAGACAGTTATCGGGAATGAGCAGTTCTTC.

CDR3 bases: TGTGCCATCAGTGGTTGGGGGAGGTCTGGAAACACCATATATTTT. This encodes CAISGWGRSGNTIYF. The chain uses TRBV10-3 and TRBJ1-3, with a tentative D call TRBD1 (5 bases). Deletions cut 4 bases from V and 1 base from J, with 11 bases between. There are 15 residues in the CDR3. Germline assignment: CDR1 ENHRY and CDR2 SYGVKD.

This clone was counted only a few times. Other nucleotide sequences from this sample produce the same CDR3. V usage is TRBV30 and J usage is TRBJ2-7; D may be TRBD1 (6 bases). The V end lost 2 bases, the J end lost 7 bases, and 9 bases lay between the germline ends. This CDR3 has 11 residues. CDR1 GTSNPN and CDR2 SVGIG come from the germline V gene (reference sequence). CDR3 coding DNA: TGTGCCTGGAGTCAGGACAGTGAGCAGTACTTC. This codes for CAWSQDSEQYF.

This clone was seen many times. This sequence joins TRBV5-6 and TRBJ1-2, with D perhaps matching TRBD1 (5 bases). V lost 4 bases, J lost 4 bases, and 14 bases lay in between. The CDR3 loop spans 14 amino acids. The V gene's germline CDR1 is SGHDT and CDR2 YYEEEE. The CDR3 loop reads CASSRDGGSYGYTF. The DNA of the CDR3 is TGTGCCAGCAGCCGAGATGGGGGTAGCTATGGCTACACCTTC. Together with reference TRBV5-6 and TRBJ1-2, the CDR3 gives the full variable domain: DAGVTQSPTHLIKTRGQQVTLRCSPKSGHDTVSWYQQALGQGPQFIFQYYEEEERQRGNFPDRFSGHQFPNYSSELNVNALLLGDSALYLCASSRDGGSYGYTFGSGTRLTVV.

The gene calls are TRBV11-2 and TRBJ2-7, with D possibly TRBD1 on 6 matching bases. From germline, CDR1 is SGHAT and CDR2 FQNNGV. With 1 base removed from V and 6 bases from J, the gap between germline ends came to 16 bases. This CDR3 contains 15 residues. CDR3 residues: CASSLGGGLRSEQYF. The CDR3 DNA sequence: TGTGCCAGCAGCTTAGGAGGGGGTCTAAGGTCCGAGCAGTACTTC.

The J gene is TRBJ1-3, the V gene TRBV19; 12 nucleotides align to TRBD2. The J call is doubtful: the DNA matches TRBJ2-2 better. The CDR3 contains 16 residues. Looked up from germline, CDR1 is LNHDA and CDR2 is SQIVND (reference sequence). The CDR3 coding sequence is TGTGCCAGTAGTCGGGGACTAGCGGGTCTCCCCGGGGAGCTGTTTTTT. This encodes CASSRGLAGLPGELFF.

This chain links TRBV28 with TRBJ1-3; D perhaps matches TRBD1 (5 bases). This CDR3 region has 16 residues. V lost 5 bases to trimming and J lost 2 bases, with 16 bases between them. Germline assignment: CDR1 MDHEN and CDR2 SYDVKM. The chain's CDR3 is CASSTPRVLAGNTIYF. The CDR3 DNA is TGTGCCAGCAGTACACCCAGGGTTTTAGCTGGAAACACCATATATTTT.

This chain joins TRBV27 and TRBJ2-1; TRBD2 matches at 14 bases. The germline gives CDR1 MNHEY, CDR2 SMNVEV (reference sequence). The CDR3 loop spans 18 amino acids. J was trimmed by 7 bases and V by 5 bases; bases with no gene match: 13. The CDR3 coding sequence is TGTGCCAGCAGTGCGTTGGGGGGACTAGCGGGAGTAAGGAATGAGCAGTTCTTC. The encoded protein is CASSALGGLAGVRNEQFF.

The rearrangement joins TRBV19 to TRBJ2-7; D assignment may be TRBD1 or TRBD2 (5 bases each). Germline CDR1 is LNHDA and CDR2 is SQIVND (reference sequence). CDR3 size: 14 residues. Trimming cost V 3 bases and J 2 bases, with 11 bases left between them. The CDR3 loop reads CASSITGQTYEQYF. The DNA for the CDR3 is TGTGCCAGTAGTATTACGGGGCAAACCTACGAGCAGTACTTC.

This clone was observed a few times. V is TRBV29-1 and J is TRBJ1-2; D uncertain. Germline CDR1 and CDR2: SQVTM and ANQGSEA. The ends were cut back, 0 bases at V and 1 base at J, with 6 bases in the middle. This CDR3 contains 13 residues. CDR3 coding DNA: TGCAGCGTTGAAGATCAACGTAACTATGGCTACACCTTC. The encoded protein is CSVEDQRNYGYTF.